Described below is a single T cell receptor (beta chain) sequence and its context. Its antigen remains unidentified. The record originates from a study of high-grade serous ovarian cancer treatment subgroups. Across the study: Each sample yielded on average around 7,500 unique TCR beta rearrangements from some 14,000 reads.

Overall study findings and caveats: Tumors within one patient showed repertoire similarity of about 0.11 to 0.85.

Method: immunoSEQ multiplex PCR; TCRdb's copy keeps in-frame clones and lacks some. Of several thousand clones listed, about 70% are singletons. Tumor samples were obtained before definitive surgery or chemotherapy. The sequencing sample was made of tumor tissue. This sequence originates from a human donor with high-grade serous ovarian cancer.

The CDR3 bases are TGTGCCAGCGGGGAGGTGTACAATGAGCAGTTCTTC. Its protein is CASGEVYNEQFF. V usage is TRBV5-4 and J usage is TRBJ2-1; a weak D match, TRBD2 (6 bases). CDR3 length equals 12 residues. The V end lost 7 bases, the J end lost 4 bases, and 9 bases lay between the germline ends. Germline V gene lookup returns CDR1 SGHNT and CDR2 YYREEE (reference sequence).